This TCR beta chain stems from a study of persistence of HIV-infected CD4 T cells. A word on this clone: The target antigen is unknown.

Study findings and constraints: CMV- and Gag-responding cells had lower TCRbeta richness than CD3/CD28-responding cells.

The libraries were made with immunoSEQ version 4 in survey mode. The protocol was immunoSEQ multiplex PCR, while the TCRdb copy is restricted to in-frame clones and leaves out a portion. The table has about 45,000 clones, about nine tenths seen once. Cells were stimulated nonspecifically with anti-CD3/anti-CD28 magnetic beads. CD4+ T cells upregulating both CD40 ligand and CD69 were sorted as responding cells. Undetectable plasma HIV-1 RNA below 50 copies/mL lasted at least 4 years. PBMCs were depleted of CD8+ T cells before stimulation. The sample here was CD4+ T cells sorted from PBMCs after approximately 20-hour stimulation, taken from a patient who received antiretroviral therapy. The TCR was taken from an adult woman with HIV who was CMV-seropositive.

The CDR3 region has the DNA TGTGCCAGCAGCGTAGCTATGAGCTGGGCGGGCGGGGAGCTGTTTTTT. Its protein is CASSVAMSWAGGELFF. The V and J genes are TRBV9 and TRBJ2-2, with D possibly matching TRBD2 (5 bases). The CDR3 loop spans 16 amino acids. The ends were cut back, 0 bases at V and 7 bases at J, with 16 bases in the middle. The germline gives CDR1 SGDLS, CDR2 YYNGEE.